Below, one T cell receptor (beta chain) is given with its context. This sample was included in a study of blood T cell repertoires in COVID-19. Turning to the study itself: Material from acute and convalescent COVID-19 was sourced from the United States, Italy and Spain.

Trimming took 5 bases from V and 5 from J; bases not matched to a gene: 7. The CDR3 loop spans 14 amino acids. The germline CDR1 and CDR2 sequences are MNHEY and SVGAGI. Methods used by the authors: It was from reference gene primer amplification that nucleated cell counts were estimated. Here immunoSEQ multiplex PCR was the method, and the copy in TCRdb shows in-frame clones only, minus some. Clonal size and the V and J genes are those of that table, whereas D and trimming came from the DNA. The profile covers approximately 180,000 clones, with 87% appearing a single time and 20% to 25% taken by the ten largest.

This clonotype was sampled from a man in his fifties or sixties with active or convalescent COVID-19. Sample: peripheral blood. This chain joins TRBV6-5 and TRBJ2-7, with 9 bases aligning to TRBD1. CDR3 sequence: CASSRWTGADEQYF. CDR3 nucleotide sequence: TGTGCCAGCAGTAGGTGGACAGGGGCTGACGAGCAGTACTTC.